This T cell receptor (beta chain) was sequenced for a study of cytomegalovirus exposure and HLA in healthy donors. About the research overall: Across 350 to 400 genotyped donors, about 80% landed in the Caucasian-associated ancestry cluster.

Study-wide findings and caveats: HLA alleles showed associations with 15,000 to 20,000 TCR beta sequences in a later analysis, at a 0.05 false discovery rate. What TCR beta sequences reportedly achieved was accurate prediction of HLA-A and HLA-B alleles in most subjects. It was assumed in the presence/absence analyses that sequencing depth was roughly uniform across donors.

The PCR made use of 60 Vbeta and 13 Jbeta primers. TCRdb's table, derived via immunoSEQ multiplex PCR, lists solely in-frame clones and lacks some. The sample holds 100,000 to 150,000 clones, 70% to 85% seen once. Germline assignment: CDR1 LNHDA and CDR2 SQIVND (reference sequence). This CDR3 has 15 residues. The V segment lost 3 bases and the J segment 6 bases; nucleotides outside the gene matches: 6. Notes on this clone: The target antigen is unknown.

The specimen sequenced was PBMCs. The receptor comes from a man aged 50 or older in good health and CMV-seropositive. The J gene is TRBJ2-1, the V gene TRBV19; 9 bases map to TRBD1. The CDR3: CASSIGTGSPNEQFF. CDR3 DNA: TGTGCCAGTAGTATCGGGACAGGGAGCCCCAATGAGCAGTTCTTC.